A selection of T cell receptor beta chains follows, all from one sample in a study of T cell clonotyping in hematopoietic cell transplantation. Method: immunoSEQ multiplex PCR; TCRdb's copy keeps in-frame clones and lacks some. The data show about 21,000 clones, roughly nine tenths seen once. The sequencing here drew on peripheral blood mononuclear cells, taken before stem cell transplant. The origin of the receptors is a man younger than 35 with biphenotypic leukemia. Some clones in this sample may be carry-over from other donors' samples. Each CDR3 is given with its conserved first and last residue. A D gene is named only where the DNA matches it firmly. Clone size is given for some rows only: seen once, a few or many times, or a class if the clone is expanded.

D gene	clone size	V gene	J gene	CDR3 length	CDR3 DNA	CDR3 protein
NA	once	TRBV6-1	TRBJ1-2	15	TGTGCCAGCAGTGAAAATCTTCGGGTAGACGACGGCTACACCTTC	CASSENLRVDDGYTF
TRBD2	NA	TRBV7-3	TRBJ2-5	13	TGTGCCAGGGGGGGGAGCGGGCAAGAGACCCAGTACTTC	CARGGSGQETQYF
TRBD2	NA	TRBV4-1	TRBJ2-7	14	TGCGCCAGCAGCCATGGGGGGGGTACCTACGAGCAGTACTTC	CASSHGGGTYEQYF
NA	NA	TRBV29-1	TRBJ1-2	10	TGCAGCGTTGAGGGCCATAGTTACACCTTC	CSVEGHSYTF
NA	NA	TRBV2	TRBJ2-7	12	TGTGCCAGCAGGTACGGGAACTACGAGCAGTACTTC	CASRYGNYEQYF
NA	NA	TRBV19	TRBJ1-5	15	TGTGCCAGTAGTCCCGGTGTGATTAGCAATCAGCCCCAGCATTTT	CASSPGVISNQPQHF
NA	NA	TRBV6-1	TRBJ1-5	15	TGTGCCAGCAGTGAAGGGTGGCGCAATTATCAGCCCCAGCATTTT	CASSEGWRNYQPQHF
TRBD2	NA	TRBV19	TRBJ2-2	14	TGTGCCAGTAGTATAGAGCGGGGGGCCGGGGAGCTGTTTTTT	CASSIERGAGELFF
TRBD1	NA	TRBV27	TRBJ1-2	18	TGTGCCAGCAGTTTTTACGCGTCTCCGGGACAGGGCTTCTATGGCTACACCTTC	CASSFYASPGQGFYGYTF
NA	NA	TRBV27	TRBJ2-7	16	TGTGCCAGCTCAAAAACCCGGGCAGACTTTCCCTACGAGCAGTACTTC	CASSKTRADFPYEQYF
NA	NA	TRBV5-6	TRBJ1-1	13	TGTGCCAGCACGGGCGGGGGGGCCTCTGAAGCTTTCTTT	CASTGGGASEAFF
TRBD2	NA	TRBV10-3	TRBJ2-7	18	TGTGCCATCAGTGAATCGGGGCTAGCGGGAGGACTCTCCTACGAGCAGTACTTC	CAISESGLAGGLSYEQYF
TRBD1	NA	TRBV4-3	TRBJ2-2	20	TGCGCCAGCAGCCAAGTCATGGGGTTGAGGGGGCCCTCGAACACCGGGGAGCTGTTTTTT	CASSQVMGLRGPSNTGELFF
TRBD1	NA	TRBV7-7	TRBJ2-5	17	TGTGCTAGCAGCCCTCAACTCAATCACAGGGGGGAAGAGACCCAGTACTTC	CASSPQLNHRGEETQYF
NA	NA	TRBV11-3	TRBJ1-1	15	TGTGCCAGCAGAAGGTCGGACCGGGTGAACACTGAAGCTTTCTTT	CASRRSDRVNTEAFF
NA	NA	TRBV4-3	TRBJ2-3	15	TGCGCCAGCAGCCAAGTAAGAGCCGGGACAGATACGCAGTATTTT	CASSQVRAGTDTQYF
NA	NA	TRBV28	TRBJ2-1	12	TGTGCCAGCAGCCGGAGGCTCAATGAGCAGTTCTTC	CASSRRLNEQFF
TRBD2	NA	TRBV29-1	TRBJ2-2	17	TGCAGCGTCCGACCCCACGGGGAGGGCGCGAACACCGGGGAGCTGTTTTTT	CSVRPHGEGANTGELFF
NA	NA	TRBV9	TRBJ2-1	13	TGTGCCAGCAGCGGGAACCCTGGGAATGAGCAGTTCTTC	CASSGNPGNEQFF
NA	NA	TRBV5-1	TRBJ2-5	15	TGCGCCAGCAGCTTGGGCGGACAGGGAGGGGAGACCCAGTACTTC	CASSLGGQGGETQYF
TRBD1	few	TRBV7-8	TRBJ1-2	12	TGTGCCAGCACTGAGGGGGCTTATGGCTACACCTTC	CASTEGAYGYTF
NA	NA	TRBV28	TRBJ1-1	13	TGTGCCAGCAGTCACGGACAGAACACTGAAGCTTTCTTT	CASSHGQNTEAFF
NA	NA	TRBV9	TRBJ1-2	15	TGTGCCAGCAGCGTAGGGGGCCCCCTTAACTATGGCTACACCTTC	CASSVGGPLNYGYTF
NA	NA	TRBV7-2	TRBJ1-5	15	TGTGCCAGCAGCTATGGGAGCTATAGCAATCAGCCCCAGCATTTT	CASSYGSYSNQPQHF
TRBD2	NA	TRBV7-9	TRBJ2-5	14	TGTGCCAGCAGCATTTCGGGAGGGCAAGAGACCCAGTACTTC	CASSISGGQETQYF
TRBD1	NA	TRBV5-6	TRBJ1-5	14	TGTGCCAGCAGCTTGGGACAGGGTGATCAGCCCCAGCATTTT	CASSLGQGDQPQHF
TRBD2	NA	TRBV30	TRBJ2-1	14	TGTGCCTGGAGCACTAGCGGGGGACACAATGAGCAGTTCTTC	CAWSTSGGHNEQFF
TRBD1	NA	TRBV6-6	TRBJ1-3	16	TGTGCCAGCAGGAATACAGGGGGCGCGAAAGGAAACACCATATATTTT	CASRNTGGAKGNTIYF
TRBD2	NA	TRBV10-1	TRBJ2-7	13	TGCGCCAGCTCTGGGACTAAATTTGACGAGCAGTACTTC	CASSGTKFDEQYF
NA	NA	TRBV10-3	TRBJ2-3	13	TGTGCCATCAGAGCCCTAGCCGAAGATACGCAGTATTTT	CAIRALAEDTQYF
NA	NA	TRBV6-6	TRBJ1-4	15	TGTGCCAGCAGTCCGACTTCAGACCGAGGTGAAAAACTGTTTTTT	CASSPTSDRGEKLFF
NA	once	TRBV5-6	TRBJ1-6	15	TGTGCCAGCAGCTTGGAAATTATAGGCTCCTCACCCCTCCACTTT	CASSLEIIGSSPLHF
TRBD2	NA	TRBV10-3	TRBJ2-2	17	TGTGCCATCCGGGGGGCTAGCGGGGAACCGGGCGCCGGGGAGCTGTTTTTT	CAIRGASGEPGAGELFF
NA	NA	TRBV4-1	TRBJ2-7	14	TGCGCCAGCAGCGAGGACGGGAGCTCCTACGAGCAGTACTTC	CASSEDGSSYEQYF
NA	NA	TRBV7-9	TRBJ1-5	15	TGTGCCAGCAGCTTGGGGGCAGGGTACAATCAGCCCCAGCATTTT	CASSLGAGYNQPQHF